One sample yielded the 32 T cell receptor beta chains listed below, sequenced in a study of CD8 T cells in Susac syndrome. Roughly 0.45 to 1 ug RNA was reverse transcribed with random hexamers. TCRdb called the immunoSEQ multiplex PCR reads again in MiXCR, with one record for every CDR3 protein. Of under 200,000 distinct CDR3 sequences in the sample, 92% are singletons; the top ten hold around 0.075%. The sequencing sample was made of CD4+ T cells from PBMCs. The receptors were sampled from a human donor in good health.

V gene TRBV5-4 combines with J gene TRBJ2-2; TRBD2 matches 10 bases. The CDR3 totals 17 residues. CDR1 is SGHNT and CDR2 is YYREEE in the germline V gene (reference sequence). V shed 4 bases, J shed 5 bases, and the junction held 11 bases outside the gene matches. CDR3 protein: CASSGGSGGHGTGELFF. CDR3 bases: TGTGCCAGCAGCGGGGGTAGCGGGGGGCACGGGACCGGGGAGCTGTTTTTT.

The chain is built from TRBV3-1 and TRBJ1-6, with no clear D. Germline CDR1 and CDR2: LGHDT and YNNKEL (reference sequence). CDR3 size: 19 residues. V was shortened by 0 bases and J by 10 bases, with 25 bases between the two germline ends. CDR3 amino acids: CASSQDGKGLSEVDSPLHF. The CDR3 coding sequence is TGTGCCAGCAGCCAAGATGGGAAGGGTCTATCTGAGGTAGACTCACCCCTCCACTTT.

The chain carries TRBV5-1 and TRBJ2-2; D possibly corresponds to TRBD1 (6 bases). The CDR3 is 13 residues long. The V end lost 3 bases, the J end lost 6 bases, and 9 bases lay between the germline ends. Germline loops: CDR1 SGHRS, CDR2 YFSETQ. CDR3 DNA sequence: TGCGCCAGCAGCTCTCAGGGGTCCGGGGAGCTGTTTTTT. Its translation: CASSSQGSGELFF.

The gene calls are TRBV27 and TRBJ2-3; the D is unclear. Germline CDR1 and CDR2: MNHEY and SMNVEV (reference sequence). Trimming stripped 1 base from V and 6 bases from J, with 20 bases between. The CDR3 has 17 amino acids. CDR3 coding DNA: TGTGCCAGCAGTTTATTGGACGCTAGGGCTTTTGGGGATACGCAGTATTTT. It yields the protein CASSLLDARAFGDTQYF.

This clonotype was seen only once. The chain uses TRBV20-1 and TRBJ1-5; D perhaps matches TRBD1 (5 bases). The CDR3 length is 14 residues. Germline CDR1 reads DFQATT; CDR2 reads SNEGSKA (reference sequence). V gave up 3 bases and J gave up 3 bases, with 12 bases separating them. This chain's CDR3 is CSARFGGLNQPQHF. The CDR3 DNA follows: TGCAGTGCTAGGTTCGGGGGACTCAATCAGCCCCAGCATTTT.

The CDR3 here is CASSRPGLSASHSPLHF. The CDR3 DNA sequence: TGTGCCAGCAGCCGACCGGGACTGAGCGCCTCCCATTCACCCCTCCACTTT. The chain has TRBV13 and TRBJ1-6, with D tentatively TRBD1 (5 bases). Germline lookup yields CDR1 PRHDT and CDR2 FYEKMQ (reference sequence). V was clipped by 5 bases and J by 8 bases, with 22 bases between them. There are 17 residues in the CDR3.

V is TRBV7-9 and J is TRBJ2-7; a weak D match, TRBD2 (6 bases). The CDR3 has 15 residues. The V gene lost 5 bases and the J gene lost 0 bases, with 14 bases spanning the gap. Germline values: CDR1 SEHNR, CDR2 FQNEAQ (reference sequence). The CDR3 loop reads CASSPLAASSYEQYF. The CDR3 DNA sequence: TGTGCCAGCAGCCCATTAGCGGCAAGCTCCTACGAGCAGTACTTC.

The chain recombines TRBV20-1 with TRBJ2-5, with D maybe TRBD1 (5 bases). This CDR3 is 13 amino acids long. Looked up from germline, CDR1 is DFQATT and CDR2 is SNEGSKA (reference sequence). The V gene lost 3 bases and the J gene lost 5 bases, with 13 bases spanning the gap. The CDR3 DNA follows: TGCAGTGCTAGCTCTGGGGCTGGGGAGACCCAGTACTTC. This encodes CSASSGAGETQYF.

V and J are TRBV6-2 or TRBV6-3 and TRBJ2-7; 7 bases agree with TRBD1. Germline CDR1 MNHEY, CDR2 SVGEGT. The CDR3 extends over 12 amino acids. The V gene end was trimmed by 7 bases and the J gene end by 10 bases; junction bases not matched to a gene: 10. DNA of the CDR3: TGTGCCAGCAAGGACAGGCTTAGTAACCAGTACTTC. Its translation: CASKDRLSNQYF.

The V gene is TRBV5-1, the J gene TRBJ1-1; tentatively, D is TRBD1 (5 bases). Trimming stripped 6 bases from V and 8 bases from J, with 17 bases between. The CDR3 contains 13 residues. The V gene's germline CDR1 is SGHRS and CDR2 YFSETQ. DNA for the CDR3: TGCGCCAGCACTAAGACCCAGGGTTCCGAAGCTTTCTTT. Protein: CASTKTQGSEAFF.

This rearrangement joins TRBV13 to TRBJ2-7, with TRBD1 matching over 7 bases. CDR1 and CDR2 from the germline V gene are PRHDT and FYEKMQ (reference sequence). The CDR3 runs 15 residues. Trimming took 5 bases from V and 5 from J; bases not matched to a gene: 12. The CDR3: CASSADRVVVHEQYF. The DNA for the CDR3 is TGTGCCAGCAGCGCCGACAGGGTCGTAGTCCACGAGCAGTACTTC.

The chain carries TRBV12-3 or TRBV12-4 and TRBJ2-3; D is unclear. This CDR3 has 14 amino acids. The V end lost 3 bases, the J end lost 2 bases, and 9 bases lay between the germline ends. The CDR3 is CASSFRPTTDTQYF. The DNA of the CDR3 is TGTGCCAGCAGTTTTAGACCGACCACAGATACGCAGTATTTT.

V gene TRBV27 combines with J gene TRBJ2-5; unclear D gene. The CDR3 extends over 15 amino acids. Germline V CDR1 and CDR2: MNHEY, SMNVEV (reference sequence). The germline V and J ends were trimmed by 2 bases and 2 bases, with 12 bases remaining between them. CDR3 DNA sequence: TGTGCCAGCAGTTTAATCGGCACCGTACAAGAGACCCAGTACTTC. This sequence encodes CASSLIGTVQETQYF.

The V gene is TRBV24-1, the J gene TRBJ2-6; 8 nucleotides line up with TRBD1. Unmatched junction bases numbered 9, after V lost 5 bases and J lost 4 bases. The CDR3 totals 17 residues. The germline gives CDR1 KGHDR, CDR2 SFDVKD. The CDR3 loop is CATSAGTGTPGANVLTF. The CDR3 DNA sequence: TGTGCCACCAGTGCTGGGACAGGAACCCCCGGGGCCAACGTCCTGACTTTC.

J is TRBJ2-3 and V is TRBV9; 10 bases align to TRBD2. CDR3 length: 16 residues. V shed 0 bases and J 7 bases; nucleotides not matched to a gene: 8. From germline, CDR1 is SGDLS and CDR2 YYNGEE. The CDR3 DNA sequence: TGTGCCAGCAGCGTAGAAAAGCTAGCGGGGGCTCATACGCAGTATTTT. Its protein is CASSVEKLAGAHTQYF. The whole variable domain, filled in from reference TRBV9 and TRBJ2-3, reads DSGVTQTPKHLITATGQRVTLRCSPRSGDLSVYWYQQSLDQGLQFLIQYYNGEERAKGNILERFSAQQFPDLHSELNLSSLELGDSALYFCASSVEKLAGAHTQYFGPGTRLTVL.

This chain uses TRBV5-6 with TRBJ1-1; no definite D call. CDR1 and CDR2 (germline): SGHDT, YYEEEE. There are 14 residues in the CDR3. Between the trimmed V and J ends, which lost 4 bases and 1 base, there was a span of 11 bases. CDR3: CASSPRPGNTEAFF. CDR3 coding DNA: TGTGCCAGCAGCCCGCGGCCAGGGAACACTGAAGCTTTCTTT.

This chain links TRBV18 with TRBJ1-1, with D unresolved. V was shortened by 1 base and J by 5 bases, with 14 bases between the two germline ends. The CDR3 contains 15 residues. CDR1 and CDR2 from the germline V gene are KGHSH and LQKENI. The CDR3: CASSPRREGGTEAFF. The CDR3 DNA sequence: TGTGCCAGCTCACCACGGAGAGAAGGTGGGACTGAAGCTTTCTTT.

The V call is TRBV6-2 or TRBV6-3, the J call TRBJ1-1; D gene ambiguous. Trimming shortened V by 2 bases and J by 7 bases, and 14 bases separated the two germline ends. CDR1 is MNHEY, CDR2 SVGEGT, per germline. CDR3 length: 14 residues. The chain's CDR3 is CASSYEGRTDEAFF. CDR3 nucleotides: TGTGCCAGCAGTTACGAGGGCCGGACGGATGAAGCTTTCTTT.

CDR3: CSAAPLARIGYTF. CDR3 in DNA: TGCAGTGCAGCCCCCCTTGCCAGGATTGGCTACACCTTC. The rearrangement joins TRBV20-1 to TRBJ1-2; unclear D gene. Germline CDR1 is DFQATT and CDR2 is SNEGSKA (reference sequence). Trimming cost V 6 bases and J 7 bases, with 18 bases left between them. The CDR3 is 13 residues long.

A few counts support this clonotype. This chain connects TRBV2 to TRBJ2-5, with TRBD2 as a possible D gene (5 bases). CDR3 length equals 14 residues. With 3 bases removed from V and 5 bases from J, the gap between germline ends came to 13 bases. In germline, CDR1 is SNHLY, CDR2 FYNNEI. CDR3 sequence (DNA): TGTGCCAGCAGTGATCAGACTATATGGGAGACCCAGTACTTC. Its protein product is CASSDQTIWETQYF.

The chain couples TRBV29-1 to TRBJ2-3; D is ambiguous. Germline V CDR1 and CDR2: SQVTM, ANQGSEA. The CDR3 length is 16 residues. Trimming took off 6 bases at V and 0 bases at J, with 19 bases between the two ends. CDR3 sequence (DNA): TGCAGCGTCCGAGGCGGTTTCCCTAGGAGCACAGATACGCAGTATTTT. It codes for CSVRGGFPRSTDTQYF.

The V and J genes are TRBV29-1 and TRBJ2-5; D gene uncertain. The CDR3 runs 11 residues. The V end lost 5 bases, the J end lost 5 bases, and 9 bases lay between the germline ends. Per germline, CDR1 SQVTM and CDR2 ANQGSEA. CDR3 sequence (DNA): TGCAGCGTTTCCTTTAGCGAGACCCAGTACTTC. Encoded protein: CSVSFSETQYF.

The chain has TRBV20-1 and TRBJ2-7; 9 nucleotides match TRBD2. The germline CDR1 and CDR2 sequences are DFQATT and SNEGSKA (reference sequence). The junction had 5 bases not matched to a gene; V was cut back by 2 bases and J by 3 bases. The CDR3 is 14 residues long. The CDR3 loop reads CSARRVAGDYEQYF. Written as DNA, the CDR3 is TGCAGTGCTAGACGGGTAGCGGGGGACTACGAGCAGTACTTC.

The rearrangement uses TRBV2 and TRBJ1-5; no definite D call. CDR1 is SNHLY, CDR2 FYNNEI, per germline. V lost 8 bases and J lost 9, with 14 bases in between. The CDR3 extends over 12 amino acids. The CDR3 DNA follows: TGTGCCAGCTTCAGATCGAACTGGCCCCAGCATTTT. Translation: CASFRSNWPQHF. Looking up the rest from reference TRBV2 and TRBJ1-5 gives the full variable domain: EPEVTQTPSHQVTQMGQEVILRCVPISNHLYFYWYRQILGQKVEFLVSFYNNEISEKSEIFDDQFSVERPDGSNFTLKIRSTKLEDSAMYFCASFRSNWPQHFGDGTRLSIL.

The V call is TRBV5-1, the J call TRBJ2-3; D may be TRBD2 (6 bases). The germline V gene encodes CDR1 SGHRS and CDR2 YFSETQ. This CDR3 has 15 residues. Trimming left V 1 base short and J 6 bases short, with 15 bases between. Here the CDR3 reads CASSLRAAGLDTQYF. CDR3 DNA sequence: TGCGCCAGCAGCTTGCGGGCCGCGGGATTGGATACGCAGTATTTT.

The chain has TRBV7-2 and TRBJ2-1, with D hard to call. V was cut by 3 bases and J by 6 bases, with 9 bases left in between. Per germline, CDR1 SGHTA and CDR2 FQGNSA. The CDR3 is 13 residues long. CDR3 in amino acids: CASSFDPTNEQFF. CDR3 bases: TGTGCCAGCAGCTTTGATCCGACCAATGAGCAGTTCTTC.

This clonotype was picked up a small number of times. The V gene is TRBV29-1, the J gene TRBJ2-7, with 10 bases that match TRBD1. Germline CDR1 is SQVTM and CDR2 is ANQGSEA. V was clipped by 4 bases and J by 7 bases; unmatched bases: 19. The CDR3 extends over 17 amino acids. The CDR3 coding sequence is TGCAGCGTTGGTGGGGGAAACGGGGACAGGGGTGGGAAGGAGCAGTACTTC. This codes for CSVGGGNGDRGGKEQYF.

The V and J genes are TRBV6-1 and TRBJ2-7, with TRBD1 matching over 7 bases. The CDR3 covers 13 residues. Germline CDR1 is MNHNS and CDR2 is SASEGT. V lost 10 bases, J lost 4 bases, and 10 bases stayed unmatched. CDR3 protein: CAINPATGYEQYF. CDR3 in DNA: TGTGCCATCAACCCCGCGACAGGGTACGAGCAGTACTTC.

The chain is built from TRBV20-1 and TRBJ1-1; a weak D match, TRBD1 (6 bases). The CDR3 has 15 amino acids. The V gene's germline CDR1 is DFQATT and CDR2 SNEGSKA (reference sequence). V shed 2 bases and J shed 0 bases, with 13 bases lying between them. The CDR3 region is CSARRDRLMNTEAFF. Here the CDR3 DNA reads TGCAGTGCTAGAAGAGACAGGCTCATGAACACTGAAGCTTTCTTT.

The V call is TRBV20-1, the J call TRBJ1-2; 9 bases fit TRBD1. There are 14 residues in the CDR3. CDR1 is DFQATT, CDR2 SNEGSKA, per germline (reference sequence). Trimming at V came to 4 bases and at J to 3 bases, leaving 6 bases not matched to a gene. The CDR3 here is CSAILGQGDYGYTF. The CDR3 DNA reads TGCAGTGCTATCCTGGGACAGGGAGACTATGGCTACACCTTC.

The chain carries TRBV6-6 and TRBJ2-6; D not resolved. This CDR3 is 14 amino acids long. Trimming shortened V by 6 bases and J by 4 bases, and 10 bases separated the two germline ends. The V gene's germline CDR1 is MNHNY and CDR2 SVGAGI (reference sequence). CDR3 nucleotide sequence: TGTGCCAGCAGCCGAGAATCAGGGGCCAACGTCCTGACTTTC. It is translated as CASSRESGANVLTF.

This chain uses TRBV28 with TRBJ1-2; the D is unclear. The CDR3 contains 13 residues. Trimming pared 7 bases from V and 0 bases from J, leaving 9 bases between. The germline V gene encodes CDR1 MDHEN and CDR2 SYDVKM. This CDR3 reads CASKTDTNYGYTF. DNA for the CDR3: TGTGCCAGCAAGACCGATACTAACTATGGCTACACCTTC.